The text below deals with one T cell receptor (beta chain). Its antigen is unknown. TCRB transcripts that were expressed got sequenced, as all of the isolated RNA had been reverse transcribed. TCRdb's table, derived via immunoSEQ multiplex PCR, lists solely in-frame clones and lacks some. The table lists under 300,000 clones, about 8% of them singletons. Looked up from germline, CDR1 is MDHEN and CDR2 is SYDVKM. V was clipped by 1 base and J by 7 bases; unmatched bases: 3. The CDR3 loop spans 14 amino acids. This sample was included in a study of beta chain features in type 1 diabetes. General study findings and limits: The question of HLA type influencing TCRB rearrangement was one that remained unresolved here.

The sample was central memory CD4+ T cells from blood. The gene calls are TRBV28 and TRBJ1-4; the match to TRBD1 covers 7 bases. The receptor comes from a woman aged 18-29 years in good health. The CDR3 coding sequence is TGTGCCAGCAGTTTATCCCAGGGGGTTGAAAAACTGTTTTTT. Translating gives CASSLSQGVEKLFF.